The TCR beta chain under discussion was sequenced for a study of T cells in narcolepsy. CDR3 length: 12 residues. CDR1 is SNHLY and CDR2 is FYNNEI in the germline V gene. Trimming cost V 8 bases and J 2 bases, with 9 bases left between them. Assay used: immunoSEQ multiplex PCR; TCRdb lists only in-frame clones, some missing. Found here are 26,000 or so clones, around 78% of them singletons; the top ten hold almost 3.5%. Turning to this clone: Antigen unknown.

The study's findings and limits: Autoreactive clonotypes reportedly recurred in blood of same and different patients, not controls. Same-patient CSF and blood CD4+ T cell clonotypes included HCRT-specific and TRIB2-specific autoreactive ones. Some memory CD4+ repertoires had no autoreactive clone sequences.

The chain has TRBV2 and TRBJ2-5; D unclear. The sample taken for sequencing was CD45RA- memory CD4+ T cells from PBMCs. The clonotype was recovered from a human donor with narcolepsy. CDR3 bases: TGTGCCAGCGGGCCAGAGCAAGAGACCCAGTACTTC. Amino acid sequence: CASGPEQETQYF.